Below, 7 T cell receptor beta chains from the same sample are listed, as sequenced in a study of T cell repertoires in cytomegalovirus infection. Each CDR3 protein gets one entry after TCRdb re-called the reads with MiXCR. The sample has about 310,000 distinct CDR3 sequences; around 9.6% are singletons. The material sequenced was PBMCs. The receptors derive from a human donor in good health (CMV status not recorded). Some clones in this sample may be carry-over from other donors' samples.

This clonotype showed up many times. The genes are TRBV2 and TRBJ2-4; D gene ambiguous. Trimming shortened V by 8 bases and J by 6 bases, and 8 bases separated the two germline ends. Germline V lookup: CDR1 SNHLY, CDR2 FYNNEI. The CDR3 length is 11 residues. The CDR3 sequence is CASVRGNIQYF. The CDR3 DNA follows: TGTGCCAGCGTCCGAGGAAACATTCAGTACTTC. The whole variable domain, remainder taken from reference TRBV2 and TRBJ2-4, is EPEVTQTPSHQVTQMGQEVILRCVPISNHLYFYWYRQILGQKVEFLVSFYNNEISEKSEIFDDQFSVERPDGSNFTLKIRSTKLEDSAMYFCASVRGNIQYFGAGTRLSVL.

The table lists this clonotype with many counts. The chain links TRBV12-3 or TRBV12-4 to TRBJ1-5, with TRBD1 identical over 7 bases. J lost 6 bases, V lost 4 bases, and 9 bases had no gene match. The CDR3 is made up of 15 amino acids. CDR3 region: CASSSTGDSGQPQHF. As DNA, the CDR3 is TGTGCCAGCAGTTCTACAGGGGACAGCGGTCAGCCCCAGCATTTT.

This clonotype was detected only a few times. The V and J genes are TRBV25-1 and TRBJ2-2; D unresolved. The CDR3 totals 13 residues. Trimming stripped 4 bases from V and 0 bases from J, with 3 bases between. Germline assignment: CDR1 MGHDK and CDR2 SYGVNS. The DNA for the CDR3 is TGTGCCAGCAGTGGTGCGAACACCGGGGAGCTGTTTTTT. Amino acids: CASSGANTGELFF.

This clonotype has a count of ten or more. This chain connects TRBV28 to TRBJ1-4; 9 nucleotides match TRBD1. V was clipped by 7 bases and J by 8 bases; unmatched bases: 11. Germline lookup yields CDR1 MDHEN and CDR2 SYDVKM. The CDR3 spans 15 residues. The CDR3 nucleotides read TGTGCCAGCAACAACCCGGGACAGGGAGAGGAAAAACTGTTTTTT. This sequence encodes CASNNPGQGEEKLFF. The whole variable domain, remainder taken from reference TRBV28 and TRBJ1-4, is DVKVTQSSRYLVKRTGEKVFLECVQDMDHENMFWYRQDPGLGLRLIYFSYDVKMKEKGDIPEGYSVSREKKERFSLILESASTNQTSMYLCASNNPGQGEEKLFFGSGTQLSVL.

This clonotype was detected many times. The chain is built from TRBV6-1 and TRBJ1-5; 7 bases line up with TRBD1. V dropped 6 bases and J dropped 2; count of bases not matched to a gene: 4. This CDR3 contains 14 residues. CDR1 and CDR2 from the germline V gene are MNHNS and SASEGT. The CDR3 DNA reads TGTGCCAGCAGCAGTGGACAGGGCAATCAGCCCCAGCATTTT. Translation: CASSSGQGNQPQHF.

This clonotype was seen many times. This chain uses TRBV20-1 with TRBJ2-7; 8 positions match TRBD1. The CDR3 has 14 residues. Germline values: CDR1 DFQATT, CDR2 SNEGSKA (reference sequence). Unmatched junction bases numbered 10, after V lost 6 bases and J lost 3 bases. DNA for the CDR3: TGCAGTGCAATTCAGGGGGCAGGGAGCTACGAGCAGTACTTC. Its translation: CSAIQGAGSYEQYF.

This clonotype has at least ten counts. The chain links TRBV12-3 or TRBV12-4 to TRBJ2-7; D is unclear. Trimming cost V 5 bases and J 7 bases, with 12 bases left between them. The CDR3 length is 12 residues. The CDR3 DNA is TGTGCCAGCAGTCCCGGGCTCGGAGAGCAGTACTTC. Translating gives CASSPGLGEQYF.